Following are 9 T cell receptor beta chains from one sample sequenced in a study of cytomegalovirus exposure and HLA in healthy donors. The PCR used 60 Vbeta and 13 Jbeta primers. Only in-frame clones appear in the TCRdb table, and some are missing; sequencing was by immunoSEQ multiplex PCR. Of about 140,000 clones listed, over 65% were seen once; the top ten hold around 3%. The sample taken for sequencing was PBMCs. The receptors come from a female donor in good health and CMV-seronegative.

The rearrangement links TRBV5-6 to TRBJ2-3; 7 nucleotides match TRBD2. Per germline, CDR1 SGHDT and CDR2 YYEEEE. The V gene end was trimmed by 4 bases and the J gene end by 4 bases; junction bases not matched to a gene: 18. The length of the CDR3 is 18 residues. This chain's CDR3 is CASSPYFTSDPKADTQYF. For the CDR3, the DNA is TGTGCCAGCAGCCCTTATTTTACTAGCGACCCTAAGGCAGATACGCAGTATTTT.

The chain carries TRBV4-1 and TRBJ1-2, with a tentative D call TRBD1 (6 bases). CDR1 and CDR2 from the germline V gene are MGHRA and YSYEKL. The CDR3 length is 16 residues. Trimming took 8 bases from V and 7 from J, leaving 26 bases between them. DNA of the CDR3: TGCGCCAGCTACCCCCTGGGGGACACCTCTGGAGGTGGCTACACCTTC. It yields the protein CASYPLGDTSGGGYTF.

This clone was seen a few times. The chain uses TRBV19 and TRBJ1-1, with 8 bases lining up with TRBD1. CDR1 and CDR2 (germline): LNHDA, SQIVND (reference sequence). The V gene end was trimmed by 7 bases and the J gene end by 1 base; junction bases not matched to a gene: 5. CDR3 length: 14 residues. This chain's CDR3 is CASTLRGPNTEAFF. CDR3 bases: TGTGCCAGTACCCTCAGGGGGCCGAACACTGAAGCTTTCTTT.

This chain joins TRBV29-1 and TRBJ1-2; D ambiguous. The CDR3 is made up of 12 amino acids. Germline values: CDR1 SQVTM, CDR2 ANQGSEA. V shed 7 bases and J shed 4 bases, with 13 bases lying between them. In DNA, the CDR3 is TGCAGCGCCGGTCCGGGGAGCTATGGCTACACCTTC. This encodes CSAGPGSYGYTF.

This rearrangement joins TRBV27 to TRBJ2-3; TRBD2 matches 10 bases. J gave up 2 bases and V 4 bases, and 6 bases lay outside the gene matches. From germline, CDR1 is MNHEY and CDR2 SMNVEV (reference sequence). The CDR3 covers 16 residues. DNA of the CDR3: TGTGCCAGCAGTTCTCTAGCGGGGGCCTCCACAGATACGCAGTATTTT. Translating it yields CASSSLAGASTDTQYF.

V gene TRBV4-1 combines with J gene TRBJ1-1; D ambiguous. Germline-derived CDR1 and CDR2 are MGHRA and YSYEKL. CDR3 size: 14 residues. Trimming took off 5 bases at V and 0 bases at J, with 10 bases between the two ends. CDR3 coding DNA: TGCGCCAGCAGCGTCCTCCTCTTGAACACTGAAGCTTTCTTT. This codes for CASSVLLLNTEAFF.

J is TRBJ2-5 and V is TRBV5-1, with 9 bases that match TRBD2. V trimming: 0 bases; J trimming: 5 bases; junction bases outside the gene matches: 8. Germline V gives CDR1 SGHRS, CDR2 YFSETQ. The CDR3 runs to 16 residues. Here the CDR3 DNA reads TGCGCCAGCAGCTTGGTGCCGCGGGAGGGCGGGGAGACCCAGTACTTC. Protein sequence: CASSLVPREGGETQYF.

In this sample, this clone turned up once. The rearrangement joins TRBV28 to TRBJ1-5, with 11 bases that match TRBD1. The V segment lost 6 bases and the J segment 6 bases; nucleotides outside the gene matches: 10. The CDR3 loop spans 16 amino acids. CDR1 is MDHEN and CDR2 is SYDVKM in the germline V gene. DNA for the CDR3: TGTGCCAGCAGACCCCCCGGACAGGGGGCTTTTCAGCCCCAGCATTTT. Encoded protein: CASRPPGQGAFQPQHF.

The chain employs TRBV9 and TRBJ2-4, with 11 bases identical to TRBD2. The germline CDR1 and CDR2 sequences are SGDLS and YYNGEE. The J segment lost 9 bases and the V segment lost 4 bases, leaving 9 bases of the junction unmatched. The CDR3 totals 15 residues. The DNA for the CDR3 is TGTGCCAGCAGCACCGTAGCGGGAGGGCTGGCCATTCAGTACTTC. Translating gives CASSTVAGGLAIQYF.